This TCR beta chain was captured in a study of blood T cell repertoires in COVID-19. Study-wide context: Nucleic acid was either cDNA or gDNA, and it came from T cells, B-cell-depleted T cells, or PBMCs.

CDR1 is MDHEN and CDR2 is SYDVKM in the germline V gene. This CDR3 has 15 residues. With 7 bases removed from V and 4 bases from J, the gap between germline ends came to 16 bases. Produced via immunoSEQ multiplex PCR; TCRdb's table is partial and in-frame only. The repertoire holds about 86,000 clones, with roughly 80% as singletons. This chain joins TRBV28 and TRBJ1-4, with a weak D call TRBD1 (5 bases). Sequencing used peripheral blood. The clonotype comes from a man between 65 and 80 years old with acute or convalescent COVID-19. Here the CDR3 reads CASTDMGLINEKLFF. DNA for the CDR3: TGTGCCAGCACCGATATGGGGCTGATTAATGAAAAACTGTTTTTT.